Listed here are 9 T cell receptor beta chains from one sample, sequenced in a study of shared clonotypes between healthy human individuals. Generated by immunoSEQ multiplex PCR, the TCRdb table keeps only in-frame clones and is missing some. The sample yields some 1.5 million clones, approximately 98% seen once. Sequencing was done on a sample of naive CD4+ T cells sorted from blood. Subset reported: CD45RA+ positively selected. Receptors originate from a man aged 25-45 years in good health.

The rearrangement links TRBV28 to TRBJ2-7; 8 bases map to TRBD2. Per the germline V gene, CDR1 is MDHEN and CDR2 is SYDVKM. The length of the CDR3 is 14 residues. J was trimmed by 1 base and V by 11 bases; bases with no gene match: 10. CDR3 coding DNA: TGTGCCTCAAGGGGGACTAGTTCGTCCTACGAGCAGTACTTC. Encoded protein: CASRGTSSSYEQYF. The variable domain in full, with the rest retrieved from reference TRBV28 and TRBJ2-7, is DVKVTQSSRYLVKRTGEKVFLECVQDMDHENMFWYRQDPGLGLRLIYFSYDVKMKEKGDIPEGYSVSREKKERFSLILESASTNQTSMYLCASRGTSSSYEQYFGPGTRLTVT.

The chain links TRBV5-1 to TRBJ2-7; D is uncertain. Trimming stripped 5 bases from V and 2 bases from J, with 14 bases between. Germline loops: CDR1 SGHRS, CDR2 YFSETQ. The CDR3 is 14 amino acids. DNA of the CDR3: TGCGCCAGCAGGCCGACTCCAAATGCCTACGAGCAGTACTTC. Translation gives CASRPTPNAYEQYF.

The sample holds one count of this clone. This rearrangement joins TRBV27 to TRBJ2-3, with D hard to call. V was pared by 0 bases and J by 1 base, with 17 bases between. Germline values: CDR1 MNHEY, CDR2 SMNVEV (reference sequence). This CDR3 region has 18 residues. The CDR3 region is CASSLSKAPEIGTDTQYF. In DNA, the CDR3 is TGTGCCAGCAGTTTATCGAAGGCGCCGGAGATCGGCACAGATACGCAGTATTTT.

J is TRBJ1-5 and V is TRBV6-6; the D is unclear. Per germline, CDR1 MNHNY and CDR2 SVGAGI (reference sequence). The CDR3 runs 13 residues. V was cut by 2 bases and J by 1 base, with 3 bases left in between. CDR3 loop: CASSYGSNQPQHF. The CDR3 coding sequence is TGTGCCAGCAGTTACGGCAGCAATCAGCCCCAGCATTTT.

The chain employs TRBV20-1 and TRBJ2-7; D remains unclear. The CDR3 sequence is 11 residues long. Trimming stripped 6 bases from V and 3 bases from J, with 9 bases between. Germline CDR1 DFQATT, CDR2 SNEGSKA (reference sequence). The chain's CDR3 is CSAMTSYEQYF. The CDR3 nucleotides are TGCAGTGCCATGACCAGCTACGAGCAGTACTTC.

The chain is built from TRBV4-2 and TRBJ2-2; 10 nucleotides match TRBD2. This CDR3 has 18 amino acids. The germline V gene encodes CDR1 LGHNA and CDR2 YNFKEQ. The V gene end was trimmed by 1 base and the J gene end by 6 bases; junction bases not matched to a gene: 11. CDR3: CASSQVSVAGGSPGELFF. The CDR3 DNA follows: TGTGCCAGCAGCCAAGTTTCCGTAGCGGGAGGTTCCCCCGGGGAGCTGTTTTTT.

The rearrangement joins TRBV7-9 to TRBJ2-3; 7 bases line up with TRBD1. The CDR3 consists of 15 residues. V shed 1 base and J 2 bases; nucleotides not matched to a gene: 3. CDR1 is SEHNR and CDR2 is FQNEAQ in the germline V gene (reference sequence). CDR3 DNA sequence: TGTGCCAGCAGCTTAGAAGGACAGGCCACAGATACGCAGTATTTT. It specifies CASSLEGQATDTQYF. The whole variable domain, filled in from reference TRBV7-9 and TRBJ2-3, reads DTGVSQNPRHKITKRGQNVTFRCDPISEHNRLYWYRQTLGQGPEFLTYFQNEAQLEKSRLLSDRFSAERPKGSFSTLEIQRTEQGDSAMYLCASSLEGQATDTQYFGPGTRLTVL.

The V call is TRBV15, the J call TRBJ2-7; the D gene could be TRBD1 or TRBD2 (5 bases each). The ends were cut back, 4 bases at V and 2 bases at J, with 12 bases in the middle. CDR3 length: 14 amino acids. From germline, CDR1 is LNHNV and CDR2 YYDKDF (reference sequence). The CDR3 bases are TGTGCCACCAGCACACCTCGGGGACCCTACGAGCAGTACTTC. Protein product: CATSTPRGPYEQYF.

The chain uses TRBV18 and TRBJ2-1, with TRBD1 matching over 7 bases. This CDR3 is 15 amino acids long. Unmatched junction bases numbered 5, after V lost 2 bases and J lost 4 bases. Per germline, CDR1 KGHSH and CDR2 LQKENI. For the CDR3, the DNA is TGTGCCAGCTCACCATCGAGGGGGCAATACAATGAGCAGTTCTTC. This translates into CASSPSRGQYNEQFF.